Listed below are T cell receptor beta chains from one sample, sequenced in a study of shared clonotypes between healthy human individuals. TCRdb's copy holds only in-frame clones and misses some; the assay was immunoSEQ multiplex PCR. The top ten clones hold roughly 11% of a sample with some 240,000 clones, 65% to 70% of them seen once. The specimen sequenced was memory CD4+ T cells sorted from blood. All receptors come from a man aged 25-40 years in good health. Both conserved end residues are part of each CDR3. The order of the fields is V gene, J gene, CDR3 length, CDR3 protein.

v_gene: TRBV9; j_gene: TRBJ2-5; len: 13; CDR3aa: CASSVLPGETQYF
v_gene: TRBV29-1; j_gene: TRBJ2-1; len: 11; CDR3aa: CSVGYDNEQFF
v_gene: TRBV7-8; j_gene: TRBJ1-5; len: 16; CDR3aa: CASSSHRDRIGQPQHF
v_gene: TRBV2; j_gene: TRBJ1-5; len: 15; CDR3aa: CASSVSSGAAQPQHF
v_gene: TRBV11-2; j_gene: TRBJ2-7; len: 13; CDR3aa: CASSQGASYEQYF
v_gene: TRBV2; j_gene: TRBJ2-7; len: 12; CDR3aa: CASQTGSYEQYF
v_gene: TRBV5-5; j_gene: TRBJ2-7; len: 13; CDR3aa: CASSSQLGGRFDF
v_gene: TRBV18; j_gene: TRBJ2-1; len: 16; CDR3aa: CASSPPTSGQYNEQFF
v_gene: TRBV7-2; j_gene: TRBJ1-2; len: 14; CDR3aa: CASSQKAGGRGYTF
v_gene: TRBV18; j_gene: TRBJ2-7; len: 15; CDR3aa: CASSPRSSQGGEQYF
v_gene: TRBV19; j_gene: TRBJ2-3; len: 17; CDR3aa: CASSIAPSSGKLDTQYF
v_gene: TRBV2; j_gene: TRBJ2-2; len: 14; CDR3aa: CASSVRENTGELFF
v_gene: TRBV18; j_gene: TRBJ2-1; len: 15; CDR3aa: CASSPPSLPSPEQFF
v_gene: TRBV10-3; j_gene: TRBJ1-1; len: 14; CDR3aa: CAISESRVGTEAFF
v_gene: TRBV13; j_gene: TRBJ1-4; len: 16; CDR3aa: CASSSTGGATNEKLFF
v_gene: TRBV6-5; j_gene: TRBJ2-1; len: 12; CDR3aa: CASGGQTNEQFF